This T cell receptor (beta chain) was sequenced for a study of blood T cells in healthy people across ages. Findings and caveats of the study: Age advanced and TCR beta diversity per million T cells fell, roughly linearly.

In germline, CDR1 is MNHNS, CDR2 SASEGT. This CDR3 spans 19 amino acids. V was clipped by 4 bases and J by 6 bases; unmatched bases: 22. This clonotype was picked up many times. No antigen is known for it. Alongside a J-beta primer mix, a sample-barcoded 5' primer served in a second PCR lasting about 7 to 12 cycles. The template-switch adaptor, which had 12 random nucleotides, put a tag on each cDNA molecule. The study obtained at least 2.5 million CDR3-containing paired-end reads from every sample. TCRdb fed the 5' RACE reads into MiXCR, producing one record per CDR3 protein. Of about 640,000 distinct CDR3 sequences listed, approximately 30% are singletons.

This receptor was taken from a woman aged 80 or over in good health. The sample taken for sequencing was blood. The rearrangement uses TRBV6-1 and TRBJ1-2; 8 positions agree with TRBD1. The chain's CDR3 is CASSAGQGDASVRNNGYTF. CDR3 sequence (DNA): TGTGCCAGCAGTGCCGGACAGGGCGACGCTTCTGTCAGGAATAATGGCTACACCTTC.